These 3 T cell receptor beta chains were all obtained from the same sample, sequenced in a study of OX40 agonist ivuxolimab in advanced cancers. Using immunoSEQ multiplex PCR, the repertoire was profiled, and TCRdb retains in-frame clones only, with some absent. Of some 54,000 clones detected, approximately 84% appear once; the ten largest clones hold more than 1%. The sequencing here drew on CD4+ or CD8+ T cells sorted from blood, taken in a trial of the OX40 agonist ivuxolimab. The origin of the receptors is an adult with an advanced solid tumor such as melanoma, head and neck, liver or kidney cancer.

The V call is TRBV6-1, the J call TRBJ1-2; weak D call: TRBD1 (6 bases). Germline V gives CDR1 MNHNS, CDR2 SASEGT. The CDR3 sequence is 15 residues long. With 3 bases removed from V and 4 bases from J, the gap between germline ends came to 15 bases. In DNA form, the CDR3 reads TGTGCCAGCAGTGAGAGAATGGGGGCTGGCTATGGCTACACCTTC. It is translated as CASSERMGAGYGYTF.

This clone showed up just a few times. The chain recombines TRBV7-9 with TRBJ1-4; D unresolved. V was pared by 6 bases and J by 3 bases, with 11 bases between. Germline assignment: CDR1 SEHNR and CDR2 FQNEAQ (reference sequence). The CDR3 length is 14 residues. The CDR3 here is CASSLIQANEKLFF. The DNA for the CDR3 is TGTGCCAGCAGTCTCATCCAGGCTAATGAAAAACTGTTTTTT.

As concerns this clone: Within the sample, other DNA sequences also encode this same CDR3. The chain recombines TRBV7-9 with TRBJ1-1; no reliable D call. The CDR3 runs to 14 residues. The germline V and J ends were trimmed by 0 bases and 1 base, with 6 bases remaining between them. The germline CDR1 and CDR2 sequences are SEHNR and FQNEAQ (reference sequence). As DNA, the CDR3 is TGTGCCAGCAGCTTAGCGGCTAGGAACACTGAAGCTTTCTTT. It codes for CASSLAARNTEAFF.